A selection of T cell receptor beta chains follows, all from one sample in a study of T cells after yellow fever vaccination. From the 5' RACE reads, TCRdb called clonotypes with MiXCR, one entry per CDR3 protein. The data contain some 340,000 distinct CDR3 sequences, around a tenth of them singletons. The sequencing here drew on CD4+ T cells sorted from PBMCs, taken 45 days after the yellow fever booster vaccination. These receptors were taken from a man younger than 35 who received the YFV17D yellow fever vaccine. CDR3s include the opening cysteine and the closing phenylalanine or tryptophan.

>TRBV20-1|TRBJ2-5|12
CSARGTQETQYF
>TRBV20-1|TRBJ1-2|14
CSASTDPGSYGYTF
>TRBV7-2|TRBJ2-7|14
CASSRRPSSYEQYF
>TRBV18|TRBJ2-7|15
CASSPGTRPLYEQYF
>TRBV19|TRBJ2-7|13
CASSIVGPGEQYF
>TRBV6-2/TRBV6-3|TRBJ1-6|16
CASSYSGRGAISPLHF
>TRBV4-2|TRBJ1-3|15
CASSQVLYSGNTIYF
>TRBV27|TRBJ1-2|16
CASTQTGQVSRNGYTF
>TRBV7-2|TRBJ2-3|13
CASSLEAENTQYF
>TRBV30|TRBJ2-6|14
CAWSTEPGANVLTF
>TRBV7-9|TRBJ2-5|13
CASSSDWLETQYF
>TRBV10-3|TRBJ2-7|15
CAIRQRTGANYEQYF
>TRBV5-4|TRBJ2-7|13
CASSAIASYEQYF
>TRBV3-1|TRBJ1-5|13
CASSQGPEQPQHF
>TRBV20-1|TRBJ2-7|14
CSARRLAGAYEQYF
>TRBV5-1|TRBJ2-7|12
CASSLDTYEQYF
>TRBV7-2|TRBJ2-5|14
CASSLSWGQETQYF
>TRBV6-6|TRBJ2-3|15
CASSSPGAGTDTQYF
>TRBV28|TRBJ1-6|15
CASSLLGPLGSPLHF
>TRBV3-1|TRBJ1-6|14
CASSLLTDNSPLHF
>TRBV4-1|TRBJ1-1|16
CASRGLDLLVYTEAFF
>TRBV9|TRBJ2-3|15
CASSVWGGSTDTQYF
>TRBV7-8|TRBJ1-2|9
CASSSGYTF
>TRBV11-3|TRBJ2-5|13
CASSLADQETQYF
>TRBV7-2|TRBJ2-5|16
CASSLDWGRGQETQYF
>TRBV10-3|TRBJ2-2|12
CAISPLAGELFF
>TRBV9|TRBJ1-1|15
CASSVEGRAGTEAFF
>TRBV20-1|TRBJ2-3|15
CSAKAAAGGTDTQYF
>TRBV7-3|TRBJ2-1|15
CASSRLAGTYNEQFF
>TRBV15|TRBJ2-3|15
CATSRVLGGQDTQYF
>TRBV7-9|TRBJ1-1|12
CASSPRDREAFF
>TRBV14|TRBJ2-3|14
CASSQVGATDTQYF
>TRBV20-1|TRBJ2-5|15
CSVLPRDSFQETQYF
>TRBV7-9|TRBJ2-1|13
CASSLDRGYEQFF
>TRBV7-9|TRBJ2-5|15
CASSSARQGRETQYF
>TRBV20-1|TRBJ1-6|13
CSANVQDNSPLHF
>TRBV5-1|TRBJ2-3|15
CASKTGAPGTDTQYF
>TRBV4-1|TRBJ2-3|18
CASSQARMGQGAGDTQYF
>TRBV6-5|TRBJ1-1|12
CASSYPGQLAFF
>TRBV18|TRBJ1-1|12
CASSPIGDEAFF
>TRBV5-1|TRBJ2-5|15
CASRLAGVDQETQYF
>TRBV5-1|TRBJ1-4|13
CASSLMSSEKLFF